The 30 T cell receptor beta chains given below trace back to one sample, sequenced in a study of shared clonotypes between healthy human individuals. Produced via immunoSEQ multiplex PCR; TCRdb's table is partial and in-frame only. The table has more than 200,000 clones, just over 65% seen once. The sample was memory CD4+ T cells sorted from blood. Subset indicated: CD45RA-negative fraction. These receptors came from a man aged 25 to 45 in good health.

The chain has TRBV7-8 and TRBJ2-2, with 8 positions matching TRBD2. The CDR3 contains 16 residues. Trimming removed 3 bases from V and 2 bases from J; junction bases left unmatched: 5. In germline, CDR1 is SGHVS, CDR2 FQNEAQ. The DNA for the CDR3 is TGTGCCAGCAGCTTCGGACTAGCCCTCAACACCGGGGAGCTGTTTTTT. Translating gives CASSFGLALNTGELFF.

The chain joins TRBV28 to TRBJ1-2; D is uncertain. Germline V gene data show CDR1 as MDHEN and CDR2 as SYDVKM. CDR3 size: 16 residues. V was clipped by 3 bases and J by 8 bases, with 22 bases between them. The CDR3 reads CASSFSSFGIPGGYTF. The CDR3 DNA is TGTGCCAGCAGTTTCTCGAGCTTTGGGATTCCGGGGGGCTACACCTTC.

This chain links TRBV7-6 with TRBJ2-7; D remains ambiguous. Germline V lookup: CDR1 SGHVS, CDR2 FNYEAQ. The CDR3 totals 14 residues. V was cut by 1 base and J by 0 bases, with 7 bases left in between. The CDR3 reads CASSLGAGSYEQYF. The CDR3 DNA reads TGTGCCAGCAGCTTAGGGGCAGGCTCCTACGAGCAGTACTTC.

This chain connects TRBV6-1 to TRBJ1-1, with D tentatively TRBD1 (5 bases). The CDR3 consists of 14 residues. Germline CDR1 MNHNS, CDR2 SASEGT. Deletions cut 6 bases from V and 4 bases from J, with 15 bases between. CDR3 sequence reads: CASRTAGMFTEAFF. The DNA for the CDR3 is TGTGCCAGCAGGACGGCAGGGATGTTCACTGAAGCTTTCTTT.

This clone was detected only a few times. The CDR3 is CASSVAGTSGQTEQFF. The CDR3 bases are TGTGCCAGCAGCGTAGCCGGGACCTCCGGTCAGACGGAGCAGTTCTTC. This chain connects TRBV9 to TRBJ2-1; D is tentatively TRBD1 or TRBD2 (5 bases each). V gave up 0 bases and J gave up 10 bases, with 20 bases separating them. The CDR3 is 16 residues long. Germline CDR1 is SGDLS and CDR2 is YYNGEE.

This clone was seen only a few times. The chain recombines TRBV27 with TRBJ1-1; D is unclear. This CDR3 spans 14 amino acids. The V end was cut by 3 bases, the J end by 1 base, with 9 bases between. CDR1 is MNHEY and CDR2 is SMNVEV in the germline V gene (reference sequence). The CDR3: CASSFLGQNTEAFF. The CDR3 DNA is TGTGCCAGCAGTTTTCTTGGCCAGAACACTGAAGCTTTCTTT.

J is TRBJ1-1 and V is TRBV19; 10 bases agree with TRBD1. CDR3 length: 17 amino acids. Germline V gene sequence: CDR1 LNHDA, CDR2 SQIVND (reference sequence). The V gene end was trimmed by 0 bases and the J gene end by 0 bases; junction bases not matched to a gene: 4. DNA for the CDR3: TGTGCCAGTAGTATAGAACGACAGGGGGCGGTGAACACTGAAGCTTTCTTT. Translation gives CASSIERQGAVNTEAFF.

The V and J genes are TRBV5-6 and TRBJ2-6, with TRBD1 matching 8 bases. In germline, CDR1 is SGHDT, CDR2 YYEEEE. With V trimmed by 2 bases and J by 8 bases, 6 bases remained unmatched. This CDR3 contains 15 residues. CDR3 in amino acids: CASSFDRGGTNVLTF. DNA for the CDR3: TGTGCCAGCAGCTTTGACAGGGGAGGTACCAACGTCCTGACTTTC. Using reference TRBV5-6 and TRBJ2-6 for the parts outside the CDR3, the full variable domain is DAGVTQSPTHLIKTRGQQVTLRCSPKSGHDTVSWYQQALGQGPQFIFQYYEEEERQRGNFPDRFSGHQFPNYSSELNVNALLLGDSALYLCASSFDRGGTNVLTFGAGSRLTVL.

The gene calls are TRBV4-2 and TRBJ2-7; a possible D gene is TRBD2 (5 bases). The CDR3 is 16 residues long. Looked up from germline, CDR1 is LGHNA and CDR2 is YNFKEQ. The V end was cut by 0 bases, the J end by 0 bases, with 12 bases between. For the CDR3, the DNA is TGTGCCAGCAGCCAAGATACGTGGGAGAGCTCCTACGAGCAGTACTTC. Residues: CASSQDTWESSYEQYF.

The gene calls are TRBV4-1 and TRBJ2-6; D may be TRBD1 (6 bases). The germline gives CDR1 MGHRA, CDR2 YSYEKL. The CDR3 is 15 amino acids. Trimming cost V 7 bases and J 0 bases, with 10 bases left between them. CDR3 loop: CASKGVGSGANVLTF. DNA of the CDR3: TGCGCCAGCAAGGGGGTCGGCTCTGGGGCCAACGTCCTGACTTTC.

The V gene is TRBV5-1, the J gene TRBJ1-2; the D gene is possibly TRBD1 (6 bases). The CDR3 totals 12 residues. Germline CDR1 and CDR2: SGHRS and YFSETQ. Deletions cut 7 bases from V and 7 bases from J, with 14 bases between. CDR3 in DNA: TGCGCCAGCGGGGAGGAAGGGGGTGGCTACACCTTC. Residues: CASGEEGGGYTF.

The V gene is TRBV6-5, the J gene TRBJ2-2; D gene ambiguous. V dropped 2 bases and J dropped 2 bases, with 0 bases sitting between them. Germline-derived CDR1 and CDR2 are MNHEY and SVGAGI. The CDR3 sequence is 12 residues long. The CDR3 DNA reads as TGTGCCAGCAGTTACAACACCGGGGAGCTGTTTTTT. Its protein is CASSYNTGELFF.

This chain joins TRBV27 and TRBJ1-2; D unclear. Germline V gives CDR1 MNHEY, CDR2 SMNVEV (reference sequence). The CDR3 is 12 residues long. The V end lost 9 bases, the J end lost 4 bases, and 12 bases lay between the germline ends. In DNA form, the CDR3 reads TGTGCCAGTGGGTCAGCTTCCTATGGCTACACCTTC. Protein: CASGSASYGYTF.

This clone came up a few times. The J gene is TRBJ2-7, the V gene TRBV28, with a weak D call TRBD1 (6 bases). Germline assignment: CDR1 MDHEN and CDR2 SYDVKM. This CDR3 is built from 15 residues. V was clipped by 6 bases and J by 1 base, with 16 bases between them. The CDR3 DNA sequence: TGTGCCAGCAGACGACGGGACACTGGTTCCTACGAGCAGTACTTC. This translates into CASRRRDTGSYEQYF.

Only a few counts were recorded for this clone. The V call is TRBV6-5, the J call TRBJ1-5; D uncertain. Germline CDR1 is MNHEY and CDR2 is SVGAGI. V dropped 6 bases and J dropped 3 bases, with 9 bases sitting between them. The length of the CDR3 is 13 residues. The CDR3 region is CASRGKDNQPQHF. The CDR3 DNA reads as TGTGCCAGCAGAGGCAAGGACAATCAGCCCCAGCATTTT.

The J gene is TRBJ2-3, the V gene TRBV28; either TRBD1 or TRBD2 may fit D (5 bases each). The germline V gene encodes CDR1 MDHEN and CDR2 SYDVKM. V was shortened by 8 bases and J by 2 bases, with 26 bases between the two germline ends. This CDR3 is 18 amino acids long. The CDR3 DNA reads as TGTGCCAGCGTTAGCCGGGACCGTCTTACAAGAACCACAGATACGCAGTATTTT. Translating gives CASVSRDRLTRTTDTQYF.

This clone was picked up a small number of times. The chain combines TRBV10-2 with TRBJ2-1; D tentatively fits TRBD1 or TRBD2 (6 bases each). CDR3 length equals 14 residues. Trimming took off 2 bases at V and 7 bases at J, with 12 bases between the two ends. Germline CDR1 and CDR2: WSHSY and SAAADI. Here the CDR3 reads CASSEMGGKNEQFF. The CDR3 DNA reads TGCGCCAGCAGTGAGATGGGGGGCAAGAATGAGCAGTTCTTC.

This clone has just a few counts. The rearrangement joins TRBV7-8 to TRBJ2-7; no firm D call. Germline V gene sequence: CDR1 SGHVS, CDR2 FQNEAQ. This CDR3 is 14 amino acids long. Trimming removed 1 base at V and 5 bases at J, with 12 bases between. CDR3 amino acids: CASSLDLMWDEQYF. CDR3 nucleotide sequence: TGTGCCAGCAGCTTAGATCTTATGTGGGACGAGCAGTACTTC.

A note on this clone: Other DNA sequences from this sample encode an identical CDR3 as well. The chain uses TRBV30 and TRBJ1-4; maybe TRBD1 (6 bases). V lost 7 bases, J lost 0 bases, and 6 bases lay in between. Germline values: CDR1 GTSNPN, CDR2 SVGIG (reference sequence). The CDR3 is 12 residues long. CDR3 sequence (DNA): TGTGCCTCAGGGGCAACTAATGAAAAACTGTTTTTT. The encoded protein is CASGATNEKLFF.

The CDR3 DNA reads as TGTGCCAGCAGAGCCGGGACAGGGCTCGAGCAGTACTTC. It is translated as CASRAGTGLEQYF. This sequence joins TRBV2 and TRBJ2-7, with TRBD1 matching over 9 bases. Germline trimming cut 6 bases from V and 6 bases from J; bases unmatched to any gene: 6. CDR3 length: 13 amino acids. CDR1 is SNHLY and CDR2 is FYNNEI in the germline V gene.

This clone was counted a few times. The CDR3, as DNA: TGTGCCAGCAGTTACTCCGGCTCCAAGGACAATCAGCCCCAGCATTTT. The encoded protein is CASSYSGSKDNQPQHF. The chain combines TRBV6-5 with TRBJ1-5; no definite D call. The V end was cut by 0 bases, the J end by 3 bases, with 12 bases between. The CDR3 covers 16 residues. Per germline, CDR1 MNHEY and CDR2 SVGAGI.

The chain uses TRBV9 and TRBJ1-5; 7 nucleotides match TRBD1. The ends lost 0 bases at V and 3 bases at J; junction bases unmatched: 9. Germline V CDR1 and CDR2: SGDLS, YYNGEE. The CDR3 sequence is 17 residues long. In DNA, the CDR3 is TGTGCCAGCAGCGTAGGACAGGGTCCCACCTCCAATCAGCCCCAGCATTTT. This translates into CASSVGQGPTSNQPQHF.

This clone was recorded many times. The chain joins TRBV11-3 to TRBJ1-1; D gene ambiguous. The CDR3 consists of 13 residues. From germline, CDR1 is SGHNT and CDR2 YENEEA. Between the trimmed V and J ends, which lost 1 base and 1 base, there was a span of 4 bases. The CDR3 reads CASSLGGNTEAFF. DNA for the CDR3: TGTGCCAGCAGCTTAGGGGGGAACACTGAAGCTTTCTTT.

V usage is TRBV20-1 and J usage is TRBJ2-7; weak D call: TRBD1 (6 bases). V lost 5 bases and J lost 3, with 8 bases in between. From germline, CDR1 is DFQATT and CDR2 SNEGSKA (reference sequence). The CDR3 runs 11 residues. CDR3 coding DNA: TGCAGTGCTTGGACAGTCTACGAGCAGTACTTC. Protein product: CSAWTVYEQYF.

This chain uses TRBV29-1 with TRBJ2-1; possibly TRBD1 or TRBD2 for D (5 bases each). Trimming pared 8 bases from V and 2 bases from J, leaving 16 bases between. CDR3 size: 14 residues. Germline CDR1 reads SQVTM; CDR2 reads ANQGSEA. In DNA form, the CDR3 reads TGCAGCTATGACGGGGCTATAACCTACAATGAGCAGTTCTTC. Amino acids: CSYDGAITYNEQFF.

V is TRBV25-1 and J is TRBJ2-3, with 8 bases identical to TRBD1. The ends lost 2 bases at V and 4 bases at J; junction bases unmatched: 5. This CDR3 comprises 15 residues. Looked up from germline, CDR1 is MGHDK and CDR2 is SYGVNS. The DNA of the CDR3 is TGTGCCAGCAGTGAACCCTCGGACAGGGCAGATACGCAGTATTTT. It translates to CASSEPSDRADTQYF.

The J gene is TRBJ1-5, the V gene TRBV5-1, with D possibly being TRBD1 (5 bases). The CDR3 has 16 amino acids. With 0 bases removed from V and 4 bases from J, the gap between germline ends came to 14 bases. The V gene's germline CDR1 is SGHRS and CDR2 YFSETQ. For the CDR3, the DNA is TGCGCCAGCAGCTTGGGATCCGGGGGTACAAATCAGCCCCAGCATTTT. This gives the protein CASSLGSGGTNQPQHF. Drawing the rest from reference TRBV5-1 and TRBJ1-5, the complete variable domain is KAGVTQTPRYLIKTRGQQVTLSCSPISGHRSVSWYQQTPGQGLQFLFEYFSETQRNKGNFPGRFSGRQFSNSRSEMNVSTLELGDSALYLCASSLGSGGTNQPQHFGDGTRLSIL.

V usage is TRBV7-2 and J usage is TRBJ2-3, with 8 bases fitting TRBD2. The CDR3 has 15 residues. Trimming at V came to 7 bases and at J to 2 bases, leaving 8 bases not matched to a gene. Germline loops: CDR1 SGHTA, CDR2 FQGNSA. The CDR3 DNA reads TGTGCCAGCACCCCGGGGGGGAGGGTCACAGATACGCAGTATTTT. The encoded protein is CASTPGGRVTDTQYF. Supplemented by reference TRBV7-2 and TRBJ2-3, the full variable domain reads GAGVSQSPSNKVTEKGKDVELRCDPISGHTALYWYRQSLGQGLEFLIYFQGNSAPDKSGLPSDRFSAERTGGSVSTLTIQRTQQEDSAVYLCASTPGGRVTDTQYFGPGTRLTVL.

The V and J genes are TRBV6-6 and TRBJ2-2; 8 bases agree with TRBD2. With V trimmed by 0 bases and J by 7 bases, 4 bases remained unmatched. Germline CDR1 is MNHNY and CDR2 is SVGAGI (reference sequence). The length of the CDR3 is 15 residues. The CDR3 sequence is CASSYSSGSNGELFF. The CDR3 coding sequence is TGTGCCAGCAGTTACTCGAGCGGGAGTAACGGGGAGCTGTTTTTT.

The genes are TRBV7-3 and TRBJ2-3; D is unresolved. V lost 1 base, J lost 2 bases, and 7 bases lay in between. CDR3 length: 14 residues. CDR1 and CDR2 (germline): SGHTA, FQGTGA. The CDR3 coding sequence is TGTGCCAGCAGCTTAAGGGGTAACACAGATACGCAGTATTTT. Residues: CASSLRGNTDTQYF.